Here is one T cell receptor beta chain with its context. What this receptor recognizes is not known. No much larger clonotype is one base removed from it; base qualities were not supplied. The data derive from a study of shared clonotypes between healthy human individuals (dated by TCRdb to about 2020). For the wider study: The cohort comprised a couple of women and a few men aged 18 to 49 years. For each donor, CD4 naive and CD4 memory were each run on three plates, CD8 naive on two plates, and CD8 memory on one plate. To estimate repertoire size and how much clonotype sharing occurs between individuals, the study deeply sequenced the blood TCR repertoires of five healthy adults. Libraries were prepared and TCR repertoires were sequenced by different laboratories using diverse techniques, in order to increase sequencing depth and limit assay-specific biases. Each donor's leukapheresis produced roughly between about 0.9 and 9.5 billion PBMCs.

V is reduced by 6 bases and J by 4 bases, leaving a spacing of 16 bases between them. From the cysteine through the phenylalanine, the CDR3 covers 14 amino acids. The CDR3 DNA has 42 bases and is translated from base 1. CDR1 and CDR2 were assigned from the germline V gene as SGHTS and YDEGEE. Overall results and qualifications from the work: Based on pairwise subsampling, the degree of clonotype sharing among donors was expected to be affected by sequencing depth. The small number of donors limited the genetic and exposure-history diversity represented. Sampling was restricted to blood, and TCR repertoires in tissue are likely to differ from TCR repertoires in blood. Sharing across several donors was observed for 5% to 6.5% of naive CD4, under 4% of naive CD8, 2% to 2.5% of memory CD4, and around 0.44% of memory CD8 clonotypes. Incomplete sequencing was indicated by rarefaction of sorted-subset datasets, despite the large sequencing depth. Compared with non-shared clonotypes, the clonotypes found in all four sorted-subset donors had higher generation probabilities. Larger estimated clonotype richness was generally found for naive subsets than for memory subsets.

Healthy HIV-negative adults with no recently reported acute infections or vaccinations were included as donors. Every donor was a Caucasian adult living in Nashville, Tennessee, USA. CD4+ T cells were enriched by magnetic negative selection; naive cells were then positively selected on CD45RA, and the negative fraction formed the memory subset. Blood was collected by leukapheresis, and PBMCs were isolated by Ficoll-Histopaque density gradient centrifugation and then cryopreserved in liquid nitrogen vapor phase. Analytical flow cytometry was used to check the purity and quantity of each magnetically sorted T cell population. Genomic DNA was isolated from each sorted fraction and quantified by UV absorbance on a Nanodrop 2000c. Using the deep immunoSEQ assay, multiplex PCR amplified TCR CDR3 regions from genomic DNA. Extracted genomic DNA from each cell subset was distributed evenly across all wells of several immunoSEQ 96-well plates, and each plate was treated as a replicate. For sorted subsets, each replicate PCR was loaded with about 0.2 ug genomic DNA, equivalent to about 30,000 T cell genomes. Purified libraries were quantified with a Qubit 3.0 fluorometer, sized on a Bioanalyzer 2100, and re-quantified with the KAPA Library Quantification kit. Each immunoSEQ 96-well plate was sequenced on its own single-read 150-cycle Illumina NextSeq 550 flow cell. Regarding the original processing steps: Because only junctional sequences without quality scores were contained in the immunoSEQ output, filtering matching that applied to full-length reads could not be performed. Sequences were annotated with PyIR, a Python wrapper for IgBLAST v1.9, and V/J genes and CDR3 were assigned using IMGT germline references. Reads with weak V/J assignments (E-value above 1e-6), missing CDR3, stop codons, out-of-frame junctions, or ambiguous translated residues were removed. A V3J clonotype was defined by an identical inferred V gene, J gene, and CDR3 amino acid sequence. To compute the percentage overlap between repertoires, the number of shared unique clonotypes was divided by the size of the smaller repertoire. Three approaches were used to assess repertoire richness: RTK rarefaction, the Chao1 estimator, and Recon v2.1 estimates of unobserved clonotypes. Generation probabilities were computed with OLGA for all TCRbeta clonotypes obtained by the gDNA method from a handful of donors. This immuneACCESS table, as held by TCRdb, lists in-frame sequences with V and J called but not all clones. Of the missing ones, under half trace to an unresolved V gene in checked studies; the others have no known cause. Clone size and V and J calls were adopted from that table, with D and trimming inferred from the DNA. The sample table lists about 2.3 million clones, 85% to 95% of them with a count of one. The ten top clones hold more than 0.35% of the sample.

The chain employs TRBV5-8 and TRBJ2-5; the D gene could be TRBD1 or TRBD2, each one agreeing over 5 bases. The clonotype comes from a man between 18 and 29 years old in good health. Some clones in this sample may be carry-over from other donors' samples. Sequencing was carried out using naive CD4+ T cells from PBMCs. The meaning of the sample's cell subset or site label: CD45RA+ positively selected. DNA sequence: TGTGCCAGCATCAGAGACTGGGGGAGAGAGACCCAGTACTTC. Translated, this is CASIRDWGRETQYF.